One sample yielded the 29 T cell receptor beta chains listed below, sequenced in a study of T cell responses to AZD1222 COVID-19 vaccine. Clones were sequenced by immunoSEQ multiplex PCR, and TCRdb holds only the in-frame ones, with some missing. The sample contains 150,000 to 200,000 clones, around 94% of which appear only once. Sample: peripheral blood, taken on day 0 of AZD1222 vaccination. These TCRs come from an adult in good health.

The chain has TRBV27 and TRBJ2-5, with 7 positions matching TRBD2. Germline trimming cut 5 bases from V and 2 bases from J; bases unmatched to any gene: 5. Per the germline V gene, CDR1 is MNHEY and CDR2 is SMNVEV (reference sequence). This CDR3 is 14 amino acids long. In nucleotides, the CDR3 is TGTGCCAGCAGTCTAAAGGGAGGGCAAGAGACCCAGTACTTC. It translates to CASSLKGGQETQYF.

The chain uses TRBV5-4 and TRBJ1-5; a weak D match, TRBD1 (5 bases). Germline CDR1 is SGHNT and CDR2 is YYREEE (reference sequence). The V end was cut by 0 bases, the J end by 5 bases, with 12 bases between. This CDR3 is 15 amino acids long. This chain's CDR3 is CASSLGGAGDQPQHF. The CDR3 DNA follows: TGTGCCAGCAGCTTGGGAGGGGCGGGGGATCAGCCCCAGCATTTT.

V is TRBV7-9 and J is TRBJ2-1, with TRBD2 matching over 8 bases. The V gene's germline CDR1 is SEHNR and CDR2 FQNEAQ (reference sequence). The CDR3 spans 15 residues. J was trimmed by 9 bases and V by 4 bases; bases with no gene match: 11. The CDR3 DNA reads TGTGCCAGCAGCTCCGGGAGGGCCGCTTGGGTTGAGCAGTTCTTC. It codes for CASSSGRAAWVEQFF.

CDR3 coding DNA: TGTGCCAGCAGCCCCCTATCGTTGGGGGGGACAACAGATACGCAGTATTTT. Translated, it gives CASSPLSLGGTTDTQYF. V is TRBV9 and J is TRBJ2-3; the D gene is possibly TRBD2 (7 bases). Germline CDR1 SGDLS, CDR2 YYNGEE. CDR3 size: 17 residues. The V gene lost 4 bases and the J gene lost 3 bases, with 21 bases spanning the gap.

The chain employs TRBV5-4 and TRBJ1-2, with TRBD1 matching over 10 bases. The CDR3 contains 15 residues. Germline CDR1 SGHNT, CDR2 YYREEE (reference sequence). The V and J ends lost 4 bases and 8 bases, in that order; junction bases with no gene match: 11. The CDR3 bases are TGTGCCAGCAGCCCGTATGGGGACAGGGGAACCGGCTACACCTTC. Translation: CASSPYGDRGTGYTF.

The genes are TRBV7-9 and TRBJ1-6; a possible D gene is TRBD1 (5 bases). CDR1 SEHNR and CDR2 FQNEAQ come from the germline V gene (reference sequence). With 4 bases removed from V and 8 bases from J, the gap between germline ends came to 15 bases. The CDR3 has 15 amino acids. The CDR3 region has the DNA TGTGCCAGCAGCTCGGTCAGGGAGGGAGATTCACCCCTCCACTTT. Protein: CASSSVREGDSPLHF.

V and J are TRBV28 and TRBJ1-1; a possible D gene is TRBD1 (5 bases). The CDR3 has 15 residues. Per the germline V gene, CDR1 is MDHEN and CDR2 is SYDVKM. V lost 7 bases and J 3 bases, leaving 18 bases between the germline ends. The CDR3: CASTQTQGMDTEAFF. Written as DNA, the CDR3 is TGTGCCAGCACCCAAACCCAGGGTATGGACACTGAAGCTTTCTTT. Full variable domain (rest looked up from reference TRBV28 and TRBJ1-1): DVKVTQSSRYLVKRTGEKVFLECVQDMDHENMFWYRQDPGLGLRLIYFSYDVKMKEKGDIPEGYSVSREKKERFSLILESASTNQTSMYLCASTQTQGMDTEAFFGQGTRLTVV.

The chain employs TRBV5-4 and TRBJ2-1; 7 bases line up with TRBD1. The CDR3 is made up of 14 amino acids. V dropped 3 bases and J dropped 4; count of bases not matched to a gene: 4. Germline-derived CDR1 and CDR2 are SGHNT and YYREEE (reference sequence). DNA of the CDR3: TGTGCCAGCAGCTGGGACAGCGAGTACAATGAGCAGTTCTTC. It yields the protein CASSWDSEYNEQFF.

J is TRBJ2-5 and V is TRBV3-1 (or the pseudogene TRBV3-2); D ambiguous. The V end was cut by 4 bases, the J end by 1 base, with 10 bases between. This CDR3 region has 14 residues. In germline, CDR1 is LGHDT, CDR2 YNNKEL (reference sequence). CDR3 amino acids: CASSLGIPQETQYF. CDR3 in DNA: TGTGCCAGCAGCCTTGGGATTCCCCAAGAGACCCAGTACTTC.

CDR3 loop: CASLEGPLEGGYTF. CDR3 in DNA: TGTGCCAGCCTAGAAGGGCCCCTCGAAGGCGGCTACACCTTC. The chain links TRBV2 to TRBJ1-2; D unclear. Between the trimmed V and J ends, which lost 8 bases and 8 bases, there was a span of 21 bases. CDR3 length: 14 amino acids. Germline CDR1 reads SNHLY; CDR2 reads FYNNEI.

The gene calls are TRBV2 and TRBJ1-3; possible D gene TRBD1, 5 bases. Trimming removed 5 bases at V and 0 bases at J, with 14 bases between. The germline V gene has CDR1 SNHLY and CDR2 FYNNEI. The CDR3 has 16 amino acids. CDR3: CASSSGVSFSGNTIYF. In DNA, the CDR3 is TGTGCCAGCAGTTCGGGGGTGTCTTTCTCTGGAAACACCATATATTTT. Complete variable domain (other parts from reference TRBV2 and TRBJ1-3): EPEVTQTPSHQVTQMGQEVILRCVPISNHLYFYWYRQILGQKVEFLVSFYNNEISEKSEIFDDQFSVERPDGSNFTLKIRSTKLEDSAMYFCASSSGVSFSGNTIYFGEGSWLTVV.

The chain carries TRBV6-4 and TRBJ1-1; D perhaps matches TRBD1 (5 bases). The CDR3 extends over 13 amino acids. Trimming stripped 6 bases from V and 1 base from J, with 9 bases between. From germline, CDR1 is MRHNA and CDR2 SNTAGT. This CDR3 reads CASSGTSNTEAFF. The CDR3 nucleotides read TGTGCCAGCAGCGGGACCTCGAACACTGAAGCTTTCTTT.

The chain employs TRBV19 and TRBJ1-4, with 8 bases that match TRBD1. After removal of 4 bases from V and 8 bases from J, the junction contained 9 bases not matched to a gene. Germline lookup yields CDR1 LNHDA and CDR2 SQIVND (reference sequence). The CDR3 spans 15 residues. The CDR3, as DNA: TGTGCCAGTAGTACGCCCCAGGGGGCCTGGGAAAAACTGTTTTTT. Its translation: CASSTPQGAWEKLFF.

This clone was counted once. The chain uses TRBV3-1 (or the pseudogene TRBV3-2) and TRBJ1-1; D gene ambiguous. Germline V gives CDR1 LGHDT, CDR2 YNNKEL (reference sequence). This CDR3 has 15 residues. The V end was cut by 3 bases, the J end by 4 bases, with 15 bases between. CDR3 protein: CASSHPVRGSTEAFF. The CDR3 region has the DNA TGTGCCAGCAGCCACCCCGTACGAGGGTCCACTGAAGCTTTCTTT.

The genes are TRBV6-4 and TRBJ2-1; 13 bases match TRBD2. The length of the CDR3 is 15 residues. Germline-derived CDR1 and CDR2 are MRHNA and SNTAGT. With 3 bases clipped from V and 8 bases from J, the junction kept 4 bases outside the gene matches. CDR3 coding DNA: TGTGCCAGCAGTGAACTAGCGGGAGGGCCAGATGAGCAGTTCTTC. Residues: CASSELAGGPDEQFF.

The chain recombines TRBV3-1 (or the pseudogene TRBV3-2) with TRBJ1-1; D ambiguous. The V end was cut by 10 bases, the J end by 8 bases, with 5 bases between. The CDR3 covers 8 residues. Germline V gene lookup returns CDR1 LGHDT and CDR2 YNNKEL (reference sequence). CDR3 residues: CANGEAFF. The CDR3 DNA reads TGTGCCAATGGCGAAGCTTTCTTT.

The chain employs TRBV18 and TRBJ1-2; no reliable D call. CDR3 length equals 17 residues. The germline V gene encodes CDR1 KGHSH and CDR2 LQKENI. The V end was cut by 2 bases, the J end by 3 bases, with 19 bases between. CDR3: CASSPTRIALSDYGYTF. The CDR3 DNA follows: TGTGCCAGCTCACCAACTAGGATCGCCCTATCGGACTATGGCTACACCTTC.

The CDR3 DNA reads TGTGCCAGCAGTGAATCCCCGGGACAGGGGGATTACGAGCAGTACTTC. It is translated as CASSESPGQGDYEQYF. The V and J genes are TRBV25-1 and TRBJ2-7; 11 positions agree with TRBD1. Germline V CDR1 and CDR2: MGHDK, SYGVNS. The ends lost 1 base at V and 4 bases at J; junction bases unmatched: 6. There are 16 residues in the CDR3.

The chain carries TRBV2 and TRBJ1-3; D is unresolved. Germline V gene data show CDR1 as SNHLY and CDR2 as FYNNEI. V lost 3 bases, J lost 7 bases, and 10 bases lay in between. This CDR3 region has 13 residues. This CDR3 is CASSESQRNTIYF. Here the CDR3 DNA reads TGTGCCAGCAGTGAGTCCCAAAGGAACACCATATATTTT.

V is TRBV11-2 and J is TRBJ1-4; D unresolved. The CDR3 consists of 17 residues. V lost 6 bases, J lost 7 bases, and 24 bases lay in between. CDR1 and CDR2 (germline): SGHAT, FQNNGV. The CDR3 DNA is TGTGCCAGCAGGGACGGTCGCGGTAGGGCTAGAAGTGAAAAACTGTTTTTT. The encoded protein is CASRDGRGRARSEKLFF.

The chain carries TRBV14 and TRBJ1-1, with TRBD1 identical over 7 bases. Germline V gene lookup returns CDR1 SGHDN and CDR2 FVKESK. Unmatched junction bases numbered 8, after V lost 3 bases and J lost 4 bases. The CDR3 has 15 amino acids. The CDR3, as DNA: TGTGCCAGCAGCCAGAACAGGGGATTGGGCACTGAAGCTTTCTTT. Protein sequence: CASSQNRGLGTEAFF. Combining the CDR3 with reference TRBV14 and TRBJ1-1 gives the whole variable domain EAGVTQFPSHSVIEKGQTVTLRCDPISGHDNLYWYRRVMGKEIKFLLHFVKESKQDESGMPNNRFLAERTGGTYSTLKVQPAELEDSGVYFCASSQNRGLGTEAFFGQGTRLTVV.

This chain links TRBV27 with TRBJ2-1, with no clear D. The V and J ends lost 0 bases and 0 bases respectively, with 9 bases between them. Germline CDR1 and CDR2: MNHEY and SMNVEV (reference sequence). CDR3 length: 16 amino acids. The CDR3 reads CASSLSPVSSYNEQFF. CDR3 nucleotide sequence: TGTGCCAGCAGTTTATCCCCCGTGAGCTCCTACAATGAGCAGTTCTTC.

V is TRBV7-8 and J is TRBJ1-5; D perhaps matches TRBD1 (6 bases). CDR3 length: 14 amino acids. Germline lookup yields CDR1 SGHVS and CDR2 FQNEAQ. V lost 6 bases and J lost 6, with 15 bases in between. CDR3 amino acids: CASRNTGNGQPQHF. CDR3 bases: TGTGCCAGCAGAAACACAGGGAACGGTCAGCCCCAGCATTTT.

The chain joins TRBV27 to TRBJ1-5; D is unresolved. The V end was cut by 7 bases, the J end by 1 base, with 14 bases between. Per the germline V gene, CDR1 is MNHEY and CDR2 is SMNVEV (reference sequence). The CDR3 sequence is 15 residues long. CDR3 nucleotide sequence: TGTGCCAGCAAAAAGGGAGGGAGAAGCAATCAGCCCCAGCATTTT. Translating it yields CASKKGGRSNQPQHF.

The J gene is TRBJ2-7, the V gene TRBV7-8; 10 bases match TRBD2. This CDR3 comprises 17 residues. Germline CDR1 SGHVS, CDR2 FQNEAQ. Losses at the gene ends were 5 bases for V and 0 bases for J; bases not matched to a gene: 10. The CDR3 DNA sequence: TGTGCCAGCAGCCAAGAACTAGCGGGATCCCTCTCCTACGAGCAGTACTTC. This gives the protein CASSQELAGSLSYEQYF.

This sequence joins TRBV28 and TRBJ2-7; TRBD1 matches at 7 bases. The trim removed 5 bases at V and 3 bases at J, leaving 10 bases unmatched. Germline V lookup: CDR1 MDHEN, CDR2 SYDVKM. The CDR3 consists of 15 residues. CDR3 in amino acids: CASSPANRGGYEQYF. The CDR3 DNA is TGTGCCAGCAGTCCCGCCAACAGGGGTGGCTACGAGCAGTACTTC.

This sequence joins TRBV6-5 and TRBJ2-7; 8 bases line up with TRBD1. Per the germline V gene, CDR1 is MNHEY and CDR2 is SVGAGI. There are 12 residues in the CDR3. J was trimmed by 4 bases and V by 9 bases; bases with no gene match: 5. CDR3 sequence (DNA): TGTGCCAGTCACAGGGGGGCTTACGAGCAGTACTTC. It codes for CASHRGAYEQYF.

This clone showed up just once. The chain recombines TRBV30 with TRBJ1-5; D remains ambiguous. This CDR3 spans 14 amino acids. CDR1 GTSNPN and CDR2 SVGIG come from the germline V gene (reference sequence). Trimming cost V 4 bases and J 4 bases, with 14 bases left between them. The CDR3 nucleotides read TGTGCCTGGACTGCGGGATTTCCAAATCAGCCCCAGCATTTT. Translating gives CAWTAGFPNQPQHF.

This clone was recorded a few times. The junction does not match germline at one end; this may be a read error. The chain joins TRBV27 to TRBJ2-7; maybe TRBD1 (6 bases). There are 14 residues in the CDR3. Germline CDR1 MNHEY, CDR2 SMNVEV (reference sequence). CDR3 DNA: TGTGCCACCACCGAAATACAATCGACAGGTCCCCTCCGCTTC. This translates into CATTEIQSTGPLRF.